A selection of T cell receptor beta chains follows, all from one sample in a study of T cell changes during pregnancy in multiple sclerosis. Here immunoSEQ multiplex PCR was the method, and the copy in TCRdb shows in-frame clones only, minus some. The sample yields approximately 90,000 clones, approximately 89% seen once. The sample was peripheral blood, taken before pregnancy. The receptors shown here come from a female donor with multiple sclerosis, enrolled in a pregnancy study. Each CDR3 is given with its conserved first and last residue.

cdr3_length j_call v_call cdr3_aa
16 TRBJ2-1 TRBV5-5 CASSFGQGRVYNEQFF
13 TRBJ2-7 TRBV6-1 CAGGSGQGYEQYF
15 TRBJ2-1 TRBV12-5 CASGLGLAEDNEQFF
13 TRBJ1-4 TRBV5-4 CASSTPGDQKLFF
15 TRBJ2-1 TRBV6-5 CASRGLAGGNNEQFF
13 TRBJ2-7 TRBV6-5 CASSNTRGYEQYF
17 TRBJ2-7 TRBV9 CASSPQGSNHLLGEQYF
18 TRBJ2-3 TRBV5-1 CASSYFGTSGKVTDTQYF
17 TRBJ1-5 TRBV19 CASSIAEGQGGGQPQHF
16 TRBJ2-1 TRBV14 CASSQFYVPGYNEQFF
16 TRBJ1-2 TRBV7-2 CASSLAYWADPYGYTF
11 TRBJ2-7 TRBV30 CAWGRGDEQYF
17 TRBJ2-1 TRBV5-1 CASLDSPGLSSYNEQFF
15 TRBJ2-5 TRBV18 CASSPADSRQETQYF
13 TRBJ1-5 TRBV5-1 CASSREGNQPQHF
14 TRBJ1-2 TRBV4-3 CASSQDWQGKGYTF
15 TRBJ2-7 TRBV4-1 CASSRLAGELHEQYF
16 TRBJ2-4 TRBV19 CASSIGTGGTKNIQYF
15 TRBJ2-1 TRBV9 CASSAGTSGNNEQFF
16 TRBJ1-4 TRBV28 CASSLAGGTTNEKLFF
15 TRBJ1-5 TRBV2 CASSEVGGAQGPQHF
13 TRBJ1-1 TRBV27 CASSPRTGTQAFF
12 TRBJ1-4 TRBV15 CATSRDEGKLFF
15 TRBJ2-2 TRBV2 CASRPGQGVTGELFF
15 TRBJ2-5 TRBV2 CASSGWGSGQETQYF
14 TRBJ1-5 TRBV6-1 CASIEGVGNQPQHF
14 TRBJ2-7 TRBV19 CASSMGGGTYEQYF
13 TRBJ2-7 TRBV27 CASSPGVGYEQYF
16 TRBJ1-6 TRBV7-2 CASSLEYPGNNSPLHF
12 TRBJ2-2 TRBV7-7 CASSQGVGELFF
14 TRBJ2-2 TRBV5-4 CASSREQGPGELFF
13 TRBJ1-5 TRBV7-2 CASSPISYEPQHF
16 TRBJ2-1 TRBV4-1 CASSRRGTLHRDEQFF